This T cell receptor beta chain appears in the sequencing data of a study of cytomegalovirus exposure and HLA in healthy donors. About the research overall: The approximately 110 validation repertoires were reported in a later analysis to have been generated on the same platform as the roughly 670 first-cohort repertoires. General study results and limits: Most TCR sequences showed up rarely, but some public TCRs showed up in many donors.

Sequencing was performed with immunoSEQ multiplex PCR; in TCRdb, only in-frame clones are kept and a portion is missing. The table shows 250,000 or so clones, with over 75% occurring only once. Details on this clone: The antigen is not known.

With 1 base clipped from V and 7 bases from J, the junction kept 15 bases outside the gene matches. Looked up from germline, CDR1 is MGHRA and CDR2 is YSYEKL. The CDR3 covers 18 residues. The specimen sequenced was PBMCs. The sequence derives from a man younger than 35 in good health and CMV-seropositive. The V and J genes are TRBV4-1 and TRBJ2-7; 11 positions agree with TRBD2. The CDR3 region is CASSQGVSSGRGMYEQYF. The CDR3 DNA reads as TGCGCCAGCAGCCAAGGAGTCAGTAGCGGGAGGGGAATGTATGAGCAGTACTTC.